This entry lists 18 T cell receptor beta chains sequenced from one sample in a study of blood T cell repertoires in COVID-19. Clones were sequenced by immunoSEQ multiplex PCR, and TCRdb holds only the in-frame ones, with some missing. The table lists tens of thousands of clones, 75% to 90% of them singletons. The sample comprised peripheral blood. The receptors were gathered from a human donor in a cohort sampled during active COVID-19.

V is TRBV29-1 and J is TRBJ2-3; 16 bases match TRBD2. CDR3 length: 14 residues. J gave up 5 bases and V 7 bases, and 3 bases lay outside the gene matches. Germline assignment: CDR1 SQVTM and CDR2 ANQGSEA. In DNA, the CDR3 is TGCAGCGGGGGACTAGCGGGAGGGGGAGATACGCAGTATTTT. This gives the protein CSGGLAGGGDTQYF.

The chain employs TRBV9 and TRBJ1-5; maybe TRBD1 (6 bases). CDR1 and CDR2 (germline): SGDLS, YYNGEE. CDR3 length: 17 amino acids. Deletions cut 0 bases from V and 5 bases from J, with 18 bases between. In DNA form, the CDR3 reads TGTGCCAGCAGCGTAGACAGGGCGCGGTTGTTTCATCAGCCCCAGCATTTT. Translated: CASSVDRARLFHQPQHF.

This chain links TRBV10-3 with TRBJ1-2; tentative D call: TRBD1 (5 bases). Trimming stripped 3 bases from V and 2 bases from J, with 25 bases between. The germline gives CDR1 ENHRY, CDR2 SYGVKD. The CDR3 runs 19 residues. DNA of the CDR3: TGTGCCATCAGTGATTCCTCCTTCGGGACTCCCAGTGGAAACTATGGCTACACCTTC. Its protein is CAISDSSFGTPSGNYGYTF.

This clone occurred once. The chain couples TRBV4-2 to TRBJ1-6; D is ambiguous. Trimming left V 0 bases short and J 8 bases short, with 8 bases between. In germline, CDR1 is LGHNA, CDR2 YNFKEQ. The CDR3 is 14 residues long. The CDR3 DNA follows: TGTGCCAGCAGCCAAGAAGTGGGCGATTCACCCCTCCACTTT. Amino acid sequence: CASSQEVGDSPLHF.

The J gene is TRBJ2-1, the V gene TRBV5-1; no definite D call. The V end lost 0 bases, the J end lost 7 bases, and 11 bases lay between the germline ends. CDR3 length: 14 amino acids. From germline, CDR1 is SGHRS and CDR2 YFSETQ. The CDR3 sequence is CASSLGGSGNEQFF. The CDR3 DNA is TGCGCCAGCAGCTTGGGCGGCTCCGGGAATGAGCAGTTCTTC.

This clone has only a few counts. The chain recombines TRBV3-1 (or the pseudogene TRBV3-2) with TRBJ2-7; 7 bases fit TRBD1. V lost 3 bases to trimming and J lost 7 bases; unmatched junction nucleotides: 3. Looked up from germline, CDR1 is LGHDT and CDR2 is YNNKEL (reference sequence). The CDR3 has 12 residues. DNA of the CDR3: TGTGCCAGCAGCCACGCACAGGGGGAGCAGTACTTC. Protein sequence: CASSHAQGEQYF.

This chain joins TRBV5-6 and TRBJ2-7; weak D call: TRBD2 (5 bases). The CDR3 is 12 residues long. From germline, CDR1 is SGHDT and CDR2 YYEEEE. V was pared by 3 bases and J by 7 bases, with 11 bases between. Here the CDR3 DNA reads TGTGCCAGCAGCTCCTTGGAGGAAGAGCAGTACTTC. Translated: CASSSLEEEQYF.

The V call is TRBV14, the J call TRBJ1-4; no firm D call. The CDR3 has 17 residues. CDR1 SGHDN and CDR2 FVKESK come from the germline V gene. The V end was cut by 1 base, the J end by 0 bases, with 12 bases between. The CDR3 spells CASSQVRPRPTNEKLFF. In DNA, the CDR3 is TGTGCCAGCAGCCAAGTTCGGCCCAGGCCAACTAATGAAAAACTGTTTTTT.

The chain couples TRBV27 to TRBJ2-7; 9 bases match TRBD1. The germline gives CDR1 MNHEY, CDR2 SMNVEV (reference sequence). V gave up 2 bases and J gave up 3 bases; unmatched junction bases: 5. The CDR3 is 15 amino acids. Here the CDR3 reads CASSLVGQGNYEQYF. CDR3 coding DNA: TGTGCCAGCAGTTTAGTGGGACAGGGAAACTACGAGCAGTACTTC.

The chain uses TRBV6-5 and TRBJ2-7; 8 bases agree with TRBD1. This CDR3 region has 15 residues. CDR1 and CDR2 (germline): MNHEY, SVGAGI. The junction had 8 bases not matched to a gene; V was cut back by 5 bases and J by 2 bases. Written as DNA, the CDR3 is TGTGCCAGCAGTACTGGACAGGGCCCTACCTACGAGCAGTACTTC. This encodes CASSTGQGPTYEQYF.

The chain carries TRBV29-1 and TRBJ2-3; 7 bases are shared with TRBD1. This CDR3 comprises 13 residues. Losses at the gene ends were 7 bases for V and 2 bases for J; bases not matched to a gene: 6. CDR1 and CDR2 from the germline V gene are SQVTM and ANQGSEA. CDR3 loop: CSAGQENTDTQYF. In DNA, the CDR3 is TGCAGCGCCGGACAGGAGAACACAGATACGCAGTATTTT.

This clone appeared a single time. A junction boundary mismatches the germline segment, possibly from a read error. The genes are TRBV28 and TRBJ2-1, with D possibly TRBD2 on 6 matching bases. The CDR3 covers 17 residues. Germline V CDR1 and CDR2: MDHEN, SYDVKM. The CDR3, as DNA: TGTGCCAGCAGTTTCGAGGGGAGGAAGGTCAGGGTAAACTTTCCGGTCTTC. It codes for CASSFEGRKVRVNFPVF.

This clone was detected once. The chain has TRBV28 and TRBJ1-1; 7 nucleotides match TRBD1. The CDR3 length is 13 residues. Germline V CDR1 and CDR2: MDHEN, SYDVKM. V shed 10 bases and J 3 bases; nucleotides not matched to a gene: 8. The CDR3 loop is CAINRGLYTEAFF. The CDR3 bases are TGTGCCATAAATAGGGGGCTGTACACTGAAGCTTTCTTT.

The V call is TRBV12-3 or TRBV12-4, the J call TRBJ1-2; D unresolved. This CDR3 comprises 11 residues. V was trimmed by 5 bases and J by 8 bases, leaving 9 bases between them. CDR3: CASSNSQGYTF. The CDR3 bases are TGTGCCAGCAGTAATTCACAGGGCTACACCTTC.

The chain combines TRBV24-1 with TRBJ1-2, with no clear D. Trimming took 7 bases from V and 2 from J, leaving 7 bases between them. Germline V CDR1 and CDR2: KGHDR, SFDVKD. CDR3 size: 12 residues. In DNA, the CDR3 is TGTGCCACCAGCGGGGAGAACTATGGCTACACCTTC. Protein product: CATSGENYGYTF.

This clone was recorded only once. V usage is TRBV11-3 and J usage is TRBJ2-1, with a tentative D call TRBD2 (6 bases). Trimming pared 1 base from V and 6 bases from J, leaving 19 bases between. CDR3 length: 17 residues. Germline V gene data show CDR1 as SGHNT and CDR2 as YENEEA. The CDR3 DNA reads TGTGCCAGCAGCTTAGGGGGGTCCCAGCGGGCGGGCAATGAGCAGTTCTTC. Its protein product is CASSLGGSQRAGNEQFF. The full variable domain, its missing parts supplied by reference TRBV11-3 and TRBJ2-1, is EAGVVQSPRYKIIEKKQPVAFWCNPISGHNTLYWYLQNLGQGPELLIRYENEEAVDDSQLPKDRFSAERLKGVDSTLKIQPAELGDSAVYLCASSLGGSQRAGNEQFFGPGTRLTVL.

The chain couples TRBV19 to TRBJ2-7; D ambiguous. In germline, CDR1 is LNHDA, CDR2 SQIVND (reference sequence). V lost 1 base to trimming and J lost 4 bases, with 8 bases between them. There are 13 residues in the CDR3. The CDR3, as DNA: TGTGCCAGTAGTATAGGAGGTGGATACGAGCAGTACTTC. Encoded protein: CASSIGGGYEQYF.

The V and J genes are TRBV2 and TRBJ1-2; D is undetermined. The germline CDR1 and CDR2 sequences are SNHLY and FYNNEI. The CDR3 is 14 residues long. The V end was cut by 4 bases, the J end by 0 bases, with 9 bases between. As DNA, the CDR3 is TGTGCCAGCAGTGCGAGTTTAACTAACTATGGCTACACCTTC. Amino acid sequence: CASSASLTNYGYTF.